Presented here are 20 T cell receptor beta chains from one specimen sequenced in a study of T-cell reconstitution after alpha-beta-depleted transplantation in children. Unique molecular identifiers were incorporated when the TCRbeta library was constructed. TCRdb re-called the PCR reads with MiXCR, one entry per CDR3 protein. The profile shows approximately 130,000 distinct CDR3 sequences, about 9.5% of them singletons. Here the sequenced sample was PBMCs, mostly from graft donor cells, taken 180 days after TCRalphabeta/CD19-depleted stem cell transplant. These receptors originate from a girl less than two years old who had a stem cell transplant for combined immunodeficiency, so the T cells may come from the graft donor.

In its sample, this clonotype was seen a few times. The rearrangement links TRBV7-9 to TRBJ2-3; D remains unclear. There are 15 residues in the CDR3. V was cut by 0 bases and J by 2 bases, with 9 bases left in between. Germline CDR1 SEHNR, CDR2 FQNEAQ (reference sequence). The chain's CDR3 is CASSLAPWSTDTQYF. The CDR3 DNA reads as TGTGCCAGCAGCTTAGCCCCGTGGTCCACAGATACGCAGTATTTT.

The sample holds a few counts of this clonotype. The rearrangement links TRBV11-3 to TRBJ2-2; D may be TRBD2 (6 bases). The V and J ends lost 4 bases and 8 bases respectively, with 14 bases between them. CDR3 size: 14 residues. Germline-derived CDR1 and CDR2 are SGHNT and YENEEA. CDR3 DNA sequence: TGTGCCAGCAGCTCGGGAGCCTTCGGGGGGGAGCTGTTTTTT. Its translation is CASSSGAFGGELFF.

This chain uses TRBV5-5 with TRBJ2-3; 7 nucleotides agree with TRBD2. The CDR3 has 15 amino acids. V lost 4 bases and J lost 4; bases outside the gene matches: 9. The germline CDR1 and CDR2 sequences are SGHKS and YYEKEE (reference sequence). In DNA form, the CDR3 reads TGTGCCAGCAGCCCAGGACTAGGAGTGGCAGATACGCAGTATTTT. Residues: CASSPGLGVADTQYF. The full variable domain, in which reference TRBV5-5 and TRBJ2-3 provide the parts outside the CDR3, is DAGVTQSPTHLIKTRGQQVTLRCSPISGHKSVSWYQQVLGQGPQFIFQYYEKEERGRGNFPDRFSARQFPNYSSELNVNALLLGDSALYLCASSPGLGVADTQYFGPGTRLTVL.

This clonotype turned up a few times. This CDR3 reads CASSLGAGTEAFF. The CDR3 DNA is TGTGCCAGCAGCTTAGGGGCAGGGACTGAAGCTTTCTTT. This rearrangement joins TRBV7-6 to TRBJ1-1; D might be TRBD1 (5 bases). The V gene's germline CDR1 is SGHVS and CDR2 FNYEAQ. The ends were cut back, 1 base at V and 5 bases at J, with 8 bases in the middle. This CDR3 has 13 amino acids.

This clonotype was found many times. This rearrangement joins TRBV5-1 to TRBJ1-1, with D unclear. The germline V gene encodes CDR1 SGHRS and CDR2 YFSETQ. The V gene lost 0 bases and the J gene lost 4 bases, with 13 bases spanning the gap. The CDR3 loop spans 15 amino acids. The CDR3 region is CASSLAGGPSTEAFF. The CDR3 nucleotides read TGCGCCAGCAGCTTGGCGGGTGGTCCGAGCACTGAAGCTTTCTTT.

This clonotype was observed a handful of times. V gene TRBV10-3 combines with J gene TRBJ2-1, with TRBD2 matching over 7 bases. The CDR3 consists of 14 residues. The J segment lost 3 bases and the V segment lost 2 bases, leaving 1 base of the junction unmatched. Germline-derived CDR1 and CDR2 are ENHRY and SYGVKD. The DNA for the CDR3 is TGTGCCATCAGTGAGGCGGGAGACTACAATGAGCAGTTCTTC. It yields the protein CAISEAGDYNEQFF.

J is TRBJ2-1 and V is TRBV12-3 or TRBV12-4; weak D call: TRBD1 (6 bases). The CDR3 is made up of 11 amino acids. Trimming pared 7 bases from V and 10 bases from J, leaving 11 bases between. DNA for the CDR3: TGTGCCAGCATTGGGGGCCTGGAGCAGTTCTTC. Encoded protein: CASIGGLEQFF.

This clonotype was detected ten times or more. The CDR3 sequence: CSARLAGGSPSYEQYF. CDR3 in DNA: TGCAGCGCTCGACTAGCGGGGGGGAGTCCCTCCTACGAGCAGTACTTC. The chain employs TRBV29-1 and TRBJ2-7; the match to TRBD2 covers 14 bases. J was trimmed by 0 bases and V by 7 bases; bases with no gene match: 8. In germline, CDR1 is SQVTM, CDR2 ANQGSEA. The CDR3 contains 16 residues.

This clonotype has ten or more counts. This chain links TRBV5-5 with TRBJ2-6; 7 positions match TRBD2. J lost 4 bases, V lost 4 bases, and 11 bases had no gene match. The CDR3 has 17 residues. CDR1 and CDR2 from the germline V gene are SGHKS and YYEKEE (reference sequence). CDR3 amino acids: CASSLLLGGVGANVLTF. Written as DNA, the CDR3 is TGTGCCAGCAGCCTCCTCTTGGGAGGGGTGGGGGCCAACGTCCTGACTTTC.

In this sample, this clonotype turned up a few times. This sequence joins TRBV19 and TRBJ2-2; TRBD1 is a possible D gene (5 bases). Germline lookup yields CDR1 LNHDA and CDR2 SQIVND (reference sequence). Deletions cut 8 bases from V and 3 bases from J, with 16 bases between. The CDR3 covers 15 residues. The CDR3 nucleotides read TGTGCCAGTCGCCCAGGGTATATCGACACCGGGGAGCTGTTTTTT. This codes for CASRPGYIDTGELFF.

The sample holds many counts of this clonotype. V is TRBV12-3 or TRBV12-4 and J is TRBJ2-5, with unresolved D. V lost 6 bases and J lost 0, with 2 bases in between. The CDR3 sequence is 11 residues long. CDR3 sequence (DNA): TGTGCCAGCAGCTACCAAGAGACCCAGTACTTC. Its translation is CASSYQETQYF.

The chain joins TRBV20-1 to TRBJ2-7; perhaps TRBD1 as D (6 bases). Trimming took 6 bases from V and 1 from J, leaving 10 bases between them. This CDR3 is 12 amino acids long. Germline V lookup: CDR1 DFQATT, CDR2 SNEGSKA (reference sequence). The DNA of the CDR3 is TGCAGTGCCCCGGACAGTTCCTACGAGCAGTACTTC. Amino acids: CSAPDSSYEQYF.

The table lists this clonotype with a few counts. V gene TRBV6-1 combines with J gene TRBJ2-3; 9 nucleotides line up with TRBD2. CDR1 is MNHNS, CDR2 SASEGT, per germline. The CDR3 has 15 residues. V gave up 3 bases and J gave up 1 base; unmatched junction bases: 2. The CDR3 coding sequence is TGTGCCAGCAGTGACCAGCGGGGGGGCACAGATACGCAGTATTTT. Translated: CASSDQRGGTDTQYF.

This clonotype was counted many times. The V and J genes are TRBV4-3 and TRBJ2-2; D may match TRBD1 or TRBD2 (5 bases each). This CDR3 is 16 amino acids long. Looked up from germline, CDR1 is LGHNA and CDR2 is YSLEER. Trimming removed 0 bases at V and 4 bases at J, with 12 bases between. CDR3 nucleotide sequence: TGCGCCAGCAGCCAAGATAACGGGGCGGCCACCGGGGAGCTGTTTTTT. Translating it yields CASSQDNGAATGELFF.

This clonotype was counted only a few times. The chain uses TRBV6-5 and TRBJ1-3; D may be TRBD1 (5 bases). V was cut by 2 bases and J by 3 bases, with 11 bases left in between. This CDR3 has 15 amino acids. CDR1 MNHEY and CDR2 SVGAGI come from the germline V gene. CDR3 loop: CASSYAAGHGNTIYF. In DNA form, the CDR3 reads TGTGCCAGCAGTTACGCTGCAGGGCATGGAAACACCATATATTTT.

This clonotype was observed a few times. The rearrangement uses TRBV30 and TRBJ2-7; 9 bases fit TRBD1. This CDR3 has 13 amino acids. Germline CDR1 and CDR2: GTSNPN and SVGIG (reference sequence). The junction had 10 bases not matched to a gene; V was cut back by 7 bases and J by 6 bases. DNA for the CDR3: TGTGCCTCGCTGACAGGGGGGTATGGCGAGCAGTACTTC. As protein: CASLTGGYGEQYF.

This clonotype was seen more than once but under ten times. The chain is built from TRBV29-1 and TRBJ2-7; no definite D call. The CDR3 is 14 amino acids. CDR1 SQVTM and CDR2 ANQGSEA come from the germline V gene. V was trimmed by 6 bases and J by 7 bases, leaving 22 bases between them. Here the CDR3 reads CSVATGPQAREQYF. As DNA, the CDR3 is TGCAGCGTCGCTACCGGGCCGCAAGCGAGAGAGCAGTACTTC.

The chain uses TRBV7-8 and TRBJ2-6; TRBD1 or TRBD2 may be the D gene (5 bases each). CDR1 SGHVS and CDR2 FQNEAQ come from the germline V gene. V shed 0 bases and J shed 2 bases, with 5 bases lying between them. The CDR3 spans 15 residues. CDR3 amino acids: CASSLAGAGANVLTF. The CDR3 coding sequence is TGTGCCAGCAGCTTAGCGGGGGCTGGGGCCAACGTCCTGACTTTC.

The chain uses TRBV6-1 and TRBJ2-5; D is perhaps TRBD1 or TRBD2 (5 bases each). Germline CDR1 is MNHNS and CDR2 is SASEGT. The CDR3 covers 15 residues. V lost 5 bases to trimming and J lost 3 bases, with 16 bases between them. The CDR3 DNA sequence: TGTGCCAGCAGTACGCCAGGGTTGGGGGAAGAGACCCAGTACTTC. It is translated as CASSTPGLGEETQYF.

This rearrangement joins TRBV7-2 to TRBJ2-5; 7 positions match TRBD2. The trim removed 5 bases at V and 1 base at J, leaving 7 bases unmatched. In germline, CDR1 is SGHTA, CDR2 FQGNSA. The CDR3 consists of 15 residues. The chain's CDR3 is CASSPIRGVQETQYF. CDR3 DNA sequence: TGTGCCAGCAGCCCAATACGGGGGGTCCAAGAGACCCAGTACTTC.